These 7 T cell receptor beta chains came from one sample sequenced in a study of post-analysis software for immune sequencing data. These receptors lack a known antigen. Study-wide points: Patients showed TRBV5-6, TRBV5-1 and TRBV20-1 among a few TRBV segments more frequent than in controls.

Unique molecular identifiers were built into the TCR beta cDNA libraries. TCRdb fed the PCR reads into MiXCR, producing one record per CDR3 protein. The sample includes 650,000 to 850,000 distinct CDR3 sequences, around 46% of them seen just once. The specimen was blood. The source is a girl aged 10 to 17 with multiple sclerosis.

This clonotype has only a few counts. This sequence joins TRBV29-1 and TRBJ2-7; TRBD2 matches 8 bases. The CDR3 spans 14 residues. CDR1 and CDR2 from the germline V gene are SQVTM and ANQGSEA. With 4 bases clipped from V and 2 bases from J, the junction kept 7 bases outside the gene matches. CDR3 residues: CSVVGLANPYEQYF. The DNA of the CDR3 is TGCAGCGTTGTCGGACTAGCCAACCCCTACGAGCAGTACTTC.

The chain employs TRBV6-5 and TRBJ2-5, with unresolved D. This CDR3 has 11 amino acids. V was trimmed by 4 bases and J by 5 bases, leaving 5 bases between them. Germline V lookup: CDR1 MNHEY, CDR2 SVGAGI. In DNA form, the CDR3 reads TGTGCCAGCAGTTCCATCGAGACCCAGTACTTC. Protein: CASSSIETQYF.

The chain links TRBV7-2 to TRBJ2-1; TRBD2 matches 10 bases. With V trimmed by 5 bases and J by 2 bases, 9 bases remained unmatched. The CDR3 is made up of 17 amino acids. CDR1 is SGHTA, CDR2 FQGNSA, per germline. CDR3 DNA sequence: TGTGCCAGCAGCCCTAGTCTAGCGGGAGCGACCTACAATGAGCAGTTCTTC. Amino acid sequence: CASSPSLAGATYNEQFF.

There are a few counts of this clonotype. The chain couples TRBV5-1 to TRBJ2-5; a weak D match, TRBD1 (5 bases). Between the trimmed V and J ends, which lost 0 bases and 2 bases, there was a span of 17 bases. CDR3 length: 17 residues. Germline V gene sequence: CDR1 SGHRS, CDR2 YFSETQ. This CDR3 reads CASSLGGRQGTQETQYF. The CDR3, as DNA: TGCGCCAGCAGCTTGGGGGGTCGGCAGGGAACGCAAGAGACCCAGTACTTC.

The chain combines TRBV6-2 or TRBV6-3 with TRBJ2-7; the D gene is possibly TRBD2 (6 bases). The CDR3 has 14 residues. The ends were cut back, 11 bases at V and 3 bases at J, with 20 bases in the middle. Germline lookup yields CDR1 MNHEY and CDR2 SVGEGT. The CDR3 DNA reads TGTGCCCCCCCCAAGCGGGCGCAGTACTACGAGCAGTACTTC. Its protein is CAPPKRAQYYEQYF.

The sample holds a few counts of this clonotype. This chain uses TRBV24-1 with TRBJ2-1; 12 bases align to TRBD2. V gave up 9 bases and J gave up 3 bases; unmatched junction bases: 5. The V gene's germline CDR1 is KGHDR and CDR2 SFDVKD. The CDR3 contains 15 residues. CDR3 nucleotide sequence: TGTGCCACCGCCAAGACTAGCGGGGGCTACAATGAGCAGTTCTTC. This translates into CATAKTSGGYNEQFF.

The chain uses TRBV7-9 and TRBJ2-7; TRBD1 or TRBD2 may be the D gene (6 bases each). The tail of the sequence fits TRBJ2-4 better, so the J call may be wrong. This CDR3 has 15 amino acids. The germline V gene encodes CDR1 SEHNR and CDR2 FQNEAQ (reference sequence). The DNA for the CDR3 is TGTGCCAGCAGCTTAGTAGGAGGGGGTGAAAACATTCAGTACTTC. The encoded protein is CASSLVGGGENIQYF.